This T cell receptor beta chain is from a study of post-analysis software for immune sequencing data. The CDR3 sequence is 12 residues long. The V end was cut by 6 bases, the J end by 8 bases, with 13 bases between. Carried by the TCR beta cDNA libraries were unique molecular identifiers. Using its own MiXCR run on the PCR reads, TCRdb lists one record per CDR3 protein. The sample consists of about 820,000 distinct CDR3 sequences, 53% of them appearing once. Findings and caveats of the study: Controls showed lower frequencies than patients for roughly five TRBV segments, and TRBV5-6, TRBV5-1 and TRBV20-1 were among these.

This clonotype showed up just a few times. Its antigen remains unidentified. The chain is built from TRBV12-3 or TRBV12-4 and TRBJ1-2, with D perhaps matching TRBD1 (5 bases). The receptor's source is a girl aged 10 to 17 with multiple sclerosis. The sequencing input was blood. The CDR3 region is CASSHGTRGYTF. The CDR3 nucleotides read TGTGCCAGCAGCCATGGGACCCGAGGCTACACCTTC.